One and the same sample provided the 8 T cell receptor beta chains below, sequenced in a study of T cell responses to AZD1222 COVID-19 vaccine. Clones were sequenced by immunoSEQ multiplex PCR, and TCRdb holds only the in-frame ones, with some missing. The table has roughly 180,000 clones, around 87% seen once; the top ten hold 2.7%. The starting material was peripheral blood, obtained on day 0 of MenACWY control vaccination. The receptors here all came from an adult in good health.

The chain recombines TRBV7-3 with TRBJ2-1; D might be TRBD2 (5 bases). This CDR3 contains 15 residues. Between the trimmed V and J ends, which lost 0 bases and 2 bases, there was a span of 8 bases. The germline V gene encodes CDR1 SGHTA and CDR2 FQGTGA. The CDR3 spells CASSLTSVPYNEQFF. DNA for the CDR3: TGTGCCAGCAGCTTAACTAGCGTACCCTACAATGAGCAGTTCTTC.

The V and J genes are TRBV27 and TRBJ1-5; the D gene is possibly TRBD1 (5 bases). V lost 1 base and J 7 bases, leaving 11 bases between the germline ends. CDR3 length: 14 amino acids. The germline V gene encodes CDR1 MNHEY and CDR2 SMNVEV (reference sequence). The CDR3 loop reads CASSLFWGRQPQHF. DNA of the CDR3: TGTGCCAGCAGTTTATTTTGGGGGAGGCAGCCCCAGCATTTT.

This chain uses TRBV11-1 with TRBJ2-5; 9 nucleotides match TRBD1. V lost 4 bases, J lost 5 bases, and 5 bases stayed unmatched. CDR3 length equals 14 residues. The germline V gene encodes CDR1 SGHAT and CDR2 FQDESV (reference sequence). In DNA, the CDR3 is TGTGCCAGCAGCTCCCTAGACAGGGGGGAGACCCAGTACTTC. This gives the protein CASSSLDRGETQYF.

The V and J genes are TRBV24-1 and TRBJ2-7; TRBD2 matches at 12 bases. Germline values: CDR1 KGHDR, CDR2 SFDVKD. The V gene end was trimmed by 5 bases and the J gene end by 3 bases; junction bases not matched to a gene: 1. The CDR3 extends over 14 amino acids. For the CDR3, the DNA is TGTGCCACCAGTGGGACTAGCGGGGACTACGAGCAGTACTTC. Encoded protein: CATSGTSGDYEQYF.

The rearrangement links TRBV3-1 (or the pseudogene TRBV3-2) to TRBJ2-5, with 9 bases identical to TRBD2. After removal of 0 bases from V and 2 bases from J, the junction contained 7 bases not matched to a gene. CDR1 is LGHDT and CDR2 is YNNKEL in the germline V gene (reference sequence). CDR3 length: 17 amino acids. DNA of the CDR3: TGTGCCAGCAGCCAAGAGGTAGCTAGCGGGGTGCAAGAGACCCAGTACTTC. Residues: CASSQEVASGVQETQYF.

The chain is built from TRBV6-2 or TRBV6-3 and TRBJ2-6; D may match TRBD1 or TRBD2 (5 bases each). The CDR3 extends over 16 amino acids. V was cut by 5 bases and J by 0 bases, with 11 bases left in between. Looked up from germline, CDR1 is MNHEY and CDR2 is SVGEGT. The CDR3 is CASSNTGTSGANVLTF. The CDR3 DNA follows: TGTGCCAGCAGTAACACTGGGACCTCTGGGGCCAACGTCCTGACTTTC.

The V and J genes are TRBV9 and TRBJ1-4; TRBD1 matches at 7 bases. Germline V lookup: CDR1 SGDLS, CDR2 YYNGEE. The ends lost 0 bases at V and 5 bases at J; junction bases unmatched: 7. The CDR3 length is 16 residues. The CDR3 protein is CASSVGGARGNEKLFF. As DNA, the CDR3 is TGTGCCAGCAGCGTAGGAGGGGCCAGGGGGAATGAAAAACTGTTTTTT. Full variable domain (outside the CDR3, taken from reference TRBV9 and TRBJ1-4): DSGVTQTPKHLITATGQRVTLRCSPRSGDLSVYWYQQSLDQGLQFLIQYYNGEERAKGNILERFSAQQFPDLHSELNLSSLELGDSALYFCASSVGGARGNEKLFFGSGTQLSVL.

This rearrangement joins TRBV3-1 (or the pseudogene TRBV3-2) to TRBJ1-5, with D uncertain. The CDR3 contains 13 residues. Trimming cost V 8 bases and J 4 bases, with 12 bases left between them. Looked up from germline, CDR1 is LGHDT and CDR2 is YNNKEL (reference sequence). For the CDR3, the DNA is TGTGCCAGCGGCTTCGGCGGGAATCAGCCCCAGCATTTT. Its protein is CASGFGGNQPQHF.